Included here is one T cell receptor (beta chain) sequence, with context. Its specificity is unknown. The record originates from a study of T cell repertoires in cytomegalovirus infection. The CDR3 sequence is 14 residues long. With 5 bases removed from V and 2 bases from J, the gap between germline ends came to 13 bases. CDR1 MDHEN and CDR2 SYDVKM come from the germline V gene. TCRdb re-derived calls from the reads in MiXCR, one entry per CDR3 protein. The data hold hundreds of thousands of distinct CDR3 sequences, with almost 30% observed a single time. The chain combines TRBV28 with TRBJ2-7; no definite D call. This TCR was sampled from a human donor in good health (CMV status not recorded). Some clones in this sample may be carry-over from other donors' samples. The source material was cultured PBMCs, sampled from culture after CMV antigen stimulation. The CDR3 DNA reads TGTGCCAGCAGTAGACACCGGGCCCCCTACGAGCAGTACTTC. It encodes CASSRHRAPYEQYF.